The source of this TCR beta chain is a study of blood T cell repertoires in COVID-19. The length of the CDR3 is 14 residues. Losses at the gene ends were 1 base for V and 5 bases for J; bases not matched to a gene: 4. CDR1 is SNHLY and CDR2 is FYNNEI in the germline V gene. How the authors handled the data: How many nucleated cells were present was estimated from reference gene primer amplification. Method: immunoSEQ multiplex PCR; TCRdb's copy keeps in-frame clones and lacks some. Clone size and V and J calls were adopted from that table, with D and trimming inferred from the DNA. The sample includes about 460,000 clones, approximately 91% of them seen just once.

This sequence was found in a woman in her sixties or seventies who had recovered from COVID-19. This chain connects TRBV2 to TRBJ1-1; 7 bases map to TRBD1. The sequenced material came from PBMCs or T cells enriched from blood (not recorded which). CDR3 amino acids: CASSEGRGTTEAFF. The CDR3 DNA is TGTGCCAGCAGTGAAGGCAGGGGGACTACTGAAGCTTTCTTT.